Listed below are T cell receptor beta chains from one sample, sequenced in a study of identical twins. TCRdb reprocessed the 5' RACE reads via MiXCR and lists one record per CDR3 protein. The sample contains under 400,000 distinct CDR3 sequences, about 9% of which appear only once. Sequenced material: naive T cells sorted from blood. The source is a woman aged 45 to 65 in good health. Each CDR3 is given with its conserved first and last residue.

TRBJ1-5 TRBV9 CASSVGQNSNQPQHF
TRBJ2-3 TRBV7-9 CASRTGAPDTQYF
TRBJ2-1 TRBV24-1 CATSAGEGNEQFF
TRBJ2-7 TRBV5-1 CASTIGNEQYF
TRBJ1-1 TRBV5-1 CASSAWADTDAFF
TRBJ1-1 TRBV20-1 CSAREGGGVNTEAFF
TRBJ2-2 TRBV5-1 CASSMTSGANTGELFF
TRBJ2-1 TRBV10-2 CASSVLDYDYNEQFF
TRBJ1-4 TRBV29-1 CSVRGGRGWSGRNGNEKLFF
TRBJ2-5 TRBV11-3 CASSLGGRVETQYF
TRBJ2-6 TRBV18 CASSRQPGQGLTGANVLTF
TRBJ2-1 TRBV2 CASSGQGGYNEQFF
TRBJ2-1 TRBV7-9 CASSSTSGTKNNEQFF
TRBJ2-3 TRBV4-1 CASSEEEGPTDTQYF
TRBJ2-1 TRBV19 CASSMLDEQFF